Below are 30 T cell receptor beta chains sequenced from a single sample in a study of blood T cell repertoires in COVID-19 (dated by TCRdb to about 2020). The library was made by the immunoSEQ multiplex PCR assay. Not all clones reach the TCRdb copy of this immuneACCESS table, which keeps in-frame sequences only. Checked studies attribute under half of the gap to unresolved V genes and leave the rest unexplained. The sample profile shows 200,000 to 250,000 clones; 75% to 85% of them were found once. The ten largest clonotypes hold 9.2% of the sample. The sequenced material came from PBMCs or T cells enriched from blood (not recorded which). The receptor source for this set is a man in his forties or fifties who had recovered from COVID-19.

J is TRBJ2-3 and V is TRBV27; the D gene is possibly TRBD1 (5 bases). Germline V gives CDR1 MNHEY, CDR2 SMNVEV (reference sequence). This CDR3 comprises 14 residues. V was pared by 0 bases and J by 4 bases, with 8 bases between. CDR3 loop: CASSLSAGPDTQYF. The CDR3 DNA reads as TGTGCCAGCAGTTTATCGGCAGGGCCAGATACGCAGTATTTT.

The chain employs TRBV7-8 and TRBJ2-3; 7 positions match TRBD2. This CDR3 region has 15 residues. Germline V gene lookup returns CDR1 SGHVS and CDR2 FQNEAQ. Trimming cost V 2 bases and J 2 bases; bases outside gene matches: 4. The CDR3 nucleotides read TGTGCCAGCAGCTTACTAGCGGCCTACACAGATACGCAGTATTTT. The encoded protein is CASSLLAAYTDTQYF.

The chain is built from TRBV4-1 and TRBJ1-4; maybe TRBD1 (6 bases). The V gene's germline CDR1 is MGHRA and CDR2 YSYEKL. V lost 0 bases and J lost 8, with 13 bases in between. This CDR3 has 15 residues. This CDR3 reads CASSQDPGGGEKLFF. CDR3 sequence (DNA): TGCGCCAGCAGCCAAGATCCCGGCGGGGGCGAAAAACTGTTTTTT.

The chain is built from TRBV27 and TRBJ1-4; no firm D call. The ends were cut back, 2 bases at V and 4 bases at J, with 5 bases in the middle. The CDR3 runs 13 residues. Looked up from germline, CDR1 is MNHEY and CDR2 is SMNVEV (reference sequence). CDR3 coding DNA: TGTGCCAGCAGTTTACAGGTTAATGAAAAACTGTTTTTT. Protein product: CASSLQVNEKLFF.

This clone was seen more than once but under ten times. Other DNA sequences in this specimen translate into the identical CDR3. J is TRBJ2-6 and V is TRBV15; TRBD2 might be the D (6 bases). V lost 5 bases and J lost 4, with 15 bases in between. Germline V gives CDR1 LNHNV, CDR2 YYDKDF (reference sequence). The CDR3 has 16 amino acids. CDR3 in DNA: TGTGCCACCAGCTACCTAGGACGGGGGGGGGCCAACGTCCTGACTTTC. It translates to CATSYLGRGGANVLTF.

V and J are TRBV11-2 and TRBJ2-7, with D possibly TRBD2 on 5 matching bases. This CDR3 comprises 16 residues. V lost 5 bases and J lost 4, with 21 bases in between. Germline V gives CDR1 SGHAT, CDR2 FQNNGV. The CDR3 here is CASSPYLNQRSYEQYF. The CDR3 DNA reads TGTGCCAGCAGCCCCTACCTCAATCAGCGGTCGTACGAGCAGTACTTC.

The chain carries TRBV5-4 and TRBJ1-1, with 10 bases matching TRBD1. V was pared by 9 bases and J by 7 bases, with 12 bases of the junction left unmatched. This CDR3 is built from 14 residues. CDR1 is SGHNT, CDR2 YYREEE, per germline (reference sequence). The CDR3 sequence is CATIRDRGEGEAFF. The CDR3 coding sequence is TGTGCCACCATCCGGGACAGGGGTGAGGGTGAAGCTTTCTTT.

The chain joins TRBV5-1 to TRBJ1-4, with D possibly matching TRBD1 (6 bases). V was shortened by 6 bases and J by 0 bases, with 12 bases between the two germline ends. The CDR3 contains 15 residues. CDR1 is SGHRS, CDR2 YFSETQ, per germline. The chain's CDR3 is CASTGQSPTNEKLFF. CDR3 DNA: TGCGCCAGCACCGGACAGAGCCCAACTAATGAAAAACTGTTTTTT.

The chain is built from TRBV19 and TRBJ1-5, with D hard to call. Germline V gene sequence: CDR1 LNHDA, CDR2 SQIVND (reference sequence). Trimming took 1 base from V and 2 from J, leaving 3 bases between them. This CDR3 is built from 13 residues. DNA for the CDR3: TGTGCCAGTAGTATAGCGGGCAATCAGCCCCAGCATTTT. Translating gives CASSIAGNQPQHF.

CDR3 sequence (DNA): TGTGCCAGCAGTCGGCAACAGGGTCAGCCCCAGCATTTT. This sequence encodes CASSRQQGQPQHF. The chain carries TRBV12-3 or TRBV12-4 and TRBJ1-5, with TRBD1 as a possible D gene (6 bases). Trimming removed 5 bases from V and 6 bases from J, with 11 bases in between. The CDR3 totals 13 residues.

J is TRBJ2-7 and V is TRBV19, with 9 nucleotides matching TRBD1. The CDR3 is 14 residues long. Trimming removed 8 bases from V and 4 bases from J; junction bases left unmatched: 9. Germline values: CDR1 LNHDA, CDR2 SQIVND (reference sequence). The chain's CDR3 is CASDETGGFYEQYF. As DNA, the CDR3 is TGTGCCAGTGATGAGACAGGGGGTTTTTACGAGCAGTACTTC.

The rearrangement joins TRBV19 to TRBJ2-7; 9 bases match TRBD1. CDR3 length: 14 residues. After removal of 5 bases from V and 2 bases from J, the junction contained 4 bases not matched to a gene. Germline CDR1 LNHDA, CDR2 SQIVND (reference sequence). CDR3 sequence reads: CASSYRGPAYEQYF. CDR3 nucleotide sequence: TGTGCCAGTAGTTACAGGGGGCCTGCCTACGAGCAGTACTTC. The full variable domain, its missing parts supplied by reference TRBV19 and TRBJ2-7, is DGGITQSPKYLFRKEGQNVTLSCEQNLNHDAMYWYRQDPGQGLRLIYYSQIVNDFQKGDIAEGYSVSREKKESFPLTVTSAQKNPTAFYLCASSYRGPAYEQYFGPGTRLTVT.

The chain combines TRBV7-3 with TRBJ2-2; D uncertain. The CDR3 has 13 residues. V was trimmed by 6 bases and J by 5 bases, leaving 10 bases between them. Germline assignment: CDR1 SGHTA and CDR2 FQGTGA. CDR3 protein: CASSRSMTGELFF. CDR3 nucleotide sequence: TGTGCCAGCAGTCGGTCGATGACCGGGGAGCTGTTTTTT.

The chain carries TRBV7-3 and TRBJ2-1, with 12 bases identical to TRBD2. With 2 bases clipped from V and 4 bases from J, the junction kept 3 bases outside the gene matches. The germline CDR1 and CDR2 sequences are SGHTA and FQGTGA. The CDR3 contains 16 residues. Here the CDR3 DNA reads TGTGCCAGCAGCTTAGGTCTAGCGGGGGGGTACAATGAGCAGTTCTTC. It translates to CASSLGLAGGYNEQFF.

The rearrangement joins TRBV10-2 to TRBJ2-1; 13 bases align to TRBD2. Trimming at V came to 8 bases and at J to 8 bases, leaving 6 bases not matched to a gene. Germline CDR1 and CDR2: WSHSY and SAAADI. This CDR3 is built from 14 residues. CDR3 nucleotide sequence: TGCGCCAGCGAAACTAGCGGGGGGGTTGATGAGCAGTTCTTC. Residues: CASETSGGVDEQFF.

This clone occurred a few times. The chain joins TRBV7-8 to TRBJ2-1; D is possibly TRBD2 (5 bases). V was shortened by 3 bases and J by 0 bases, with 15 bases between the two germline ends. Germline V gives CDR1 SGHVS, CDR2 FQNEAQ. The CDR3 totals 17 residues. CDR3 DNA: TGTGCCAGCAGCTTGCGGCTGCGGGCGAGCTCCTACAATGAGCAGTTCTTC. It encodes CASSLRLRASSYNEQFF.

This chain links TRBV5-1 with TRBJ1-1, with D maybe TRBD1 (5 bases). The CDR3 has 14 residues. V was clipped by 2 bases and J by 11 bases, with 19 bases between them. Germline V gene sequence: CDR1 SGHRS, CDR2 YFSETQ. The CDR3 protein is CASSFGREVKRAFF. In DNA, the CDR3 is TGCGCCAGCAGCTTCGGCAGGGAGGTTAAGAGGGCTTTCTTT.

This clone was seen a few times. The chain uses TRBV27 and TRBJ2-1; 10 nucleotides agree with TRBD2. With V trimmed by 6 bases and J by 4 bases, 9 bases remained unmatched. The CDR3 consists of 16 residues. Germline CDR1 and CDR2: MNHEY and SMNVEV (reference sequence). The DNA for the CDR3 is TGTGCCAGCAGGCTCACCGGACTAGCGGTATACAATGAGCAGTTCTTC. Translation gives CASRLTGLAVYNEQFF.

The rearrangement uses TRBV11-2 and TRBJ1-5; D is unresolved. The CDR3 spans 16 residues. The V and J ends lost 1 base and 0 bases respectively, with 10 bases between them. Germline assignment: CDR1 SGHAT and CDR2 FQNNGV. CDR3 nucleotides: TGTGCCAGCAGCTTAGGTGGTACCTATAGCAATCAGCCCCAGCATTTT. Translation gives CASSLGGTYSNQPQHF.

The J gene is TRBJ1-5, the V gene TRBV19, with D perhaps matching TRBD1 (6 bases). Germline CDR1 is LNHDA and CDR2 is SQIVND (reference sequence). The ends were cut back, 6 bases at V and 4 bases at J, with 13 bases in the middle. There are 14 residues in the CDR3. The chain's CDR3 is CASSWGTNNQPQHF. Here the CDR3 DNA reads TGTGCCAGTAGCTGGGGGACAAATAATCAGCCCCAGCATTTT. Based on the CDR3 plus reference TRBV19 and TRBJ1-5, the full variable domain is DGGITQSPKYLFRKEGQNVTLSCEQNLNHDAMYWYRQDPGQGLRLIYYSQIVNDFQKGDIAEGYSVSREKKESFPLTVTSAQKNPTAFYLCASSWGTNNQPQHFGDGTRLSIL.

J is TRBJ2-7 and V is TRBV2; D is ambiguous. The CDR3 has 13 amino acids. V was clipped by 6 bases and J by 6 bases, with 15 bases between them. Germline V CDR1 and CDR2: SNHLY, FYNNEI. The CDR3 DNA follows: TGTGCCAGCAGATCCGGTGGAGTGAGCGAGCAGTACTTC. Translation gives CASRSGGVSEQYF. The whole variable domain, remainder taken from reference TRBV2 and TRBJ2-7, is EPEVTQTPSHQVTQMGQEVILRCVPISNHLYFYWYRQILGQKVEFLVSFYNNEISEKSEIFDDQFSVERPDGSNFTLKIRSTKLEDSAMYFCASRSGGVSEQYFGPGTRLTVT.

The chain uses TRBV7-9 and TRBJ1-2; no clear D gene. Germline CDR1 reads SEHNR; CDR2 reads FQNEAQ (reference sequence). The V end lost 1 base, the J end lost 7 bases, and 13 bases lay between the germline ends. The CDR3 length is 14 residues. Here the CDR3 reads CASSLEGRSSGYTF. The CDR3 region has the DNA TGTGCCAGCAGCTTAGAAGGGAGATCTAGTGGCTACACCTTC.

The CDR3 sequence: CASSSVNSPLHF. The CDR3 DNA follows: TGTGCCAGCAGCTCCGTTAATTCACCCCTCCACTTT. The V call is TRBV7-8, the J call TRBJ1-6; D is uncertain. This CDR3 region has 12 residues. Trimming stripped 4 bases from V and 6 bases from J, with 4 bases between. The V gene's germline CDR1 is SGHVS and CDR2 FQNEAQ.

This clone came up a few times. The CDR3 coding sequence is TGTGCCAGCCAGGAGGTACTCGGTTCACCCCTCCACTTT. It codes for CASQEVLGSPLHF. This chain joins TRBV6-4 and TRBJ1-6; D is unclear. V lost 8 bases and J 9 bases, leaving 14 bases between the germline ends. The CDR3 length is 13 residues. Germline V lookup: CDR1 MRHNA, CDR2 SNTAGT.

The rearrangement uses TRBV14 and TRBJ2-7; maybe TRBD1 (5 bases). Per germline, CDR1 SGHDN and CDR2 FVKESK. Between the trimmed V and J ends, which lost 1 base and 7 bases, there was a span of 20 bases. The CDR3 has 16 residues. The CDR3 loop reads CASSQVSVRVVEEQYF. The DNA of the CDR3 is TGTGCCAGCAGCCAAGTTTCCGTCAGGGTGGTCGAGGAGCAGTACTTC. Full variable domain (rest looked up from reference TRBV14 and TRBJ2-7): EAGVTQFPSHSVIEKGQTVTLRCDPISGHDNLYWYRRVMGKEIKFLLHFVKESKQDESGMPNNRFLAERTGGTYSTLKVQPAELEDSGVYFCASSQVSVRVVEEQYFGPGTRLTVT.

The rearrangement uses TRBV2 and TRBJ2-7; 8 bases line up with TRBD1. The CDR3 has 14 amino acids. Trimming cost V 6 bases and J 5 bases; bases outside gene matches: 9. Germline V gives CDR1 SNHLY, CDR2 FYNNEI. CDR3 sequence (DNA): TGTGCCAGCAGGGCTAGGTCAGGGGGCAACGAGCAGTACTTC. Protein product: CASRARSGGNEQYF.

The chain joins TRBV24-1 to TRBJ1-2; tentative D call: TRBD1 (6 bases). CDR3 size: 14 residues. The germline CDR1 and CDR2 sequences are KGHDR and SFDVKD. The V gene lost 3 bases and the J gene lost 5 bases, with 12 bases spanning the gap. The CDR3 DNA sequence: TGTGCCACCAGTGATGGCGGCAGGGGTTATGGCTACACCTTC. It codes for CATSDGGRGYGYTF.

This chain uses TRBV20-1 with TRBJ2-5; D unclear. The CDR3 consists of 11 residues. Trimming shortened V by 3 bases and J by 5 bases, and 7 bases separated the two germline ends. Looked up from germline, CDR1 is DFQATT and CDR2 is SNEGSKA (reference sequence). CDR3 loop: CSARSFETQYF. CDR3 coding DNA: TGCAGTGCTAGGAGCTTTGAGACCCAGTACTTC.

Here the CDR3 reads CASSYSGPSGSYEQFF. For the CDR3, the DNA is TGTGCCAGCAGTTACTCGGGGCCTAGCGGGAGTTATGAGCAGTTCTTC. This chain links TRBV6-5 with TRBJ2-1; 10 bases align to TRBD2. The CDR3 consists of 16 residues. V was pared by 0 bases and J by 8 bases, with 7 bases of the junction left unmatched. CDR1 and CDR2 (germline): MNHEY, SVGAGI.

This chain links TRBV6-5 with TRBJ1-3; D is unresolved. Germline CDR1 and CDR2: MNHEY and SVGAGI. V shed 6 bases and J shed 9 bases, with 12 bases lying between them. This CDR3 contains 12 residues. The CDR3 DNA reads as TGTGCCAGCAGGTTGCGCGGCGGCACCATATATTTT. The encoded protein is CASRLRGGTIYF.